What follows are 27 T cell receptor beta chains derived from one specimen sequenced in a study of T cells after yellow fever vaccination. Using its own MiXCR run on the 5' RACE reads, TCRdb lists one record per CDR3 protein. In the table there are about 250,000 distinct CDR3 sequences, 3.6% of which are singletons. Source: PBMCs, taken 15 days after the yellow fever booster vaccination. These receptors all stem from a man between 18 and 29 years old who received the YFV17D yellow fever vaccine.

In this sample, this clonotype turned up many times. The J gene is TRBJ2-7, the V gene TRBV21-1. TRBV21-1 is shown as a pseudogene. This CDR3 has 15 amino acids. The CDR3 spells CASSKVRDSGYEQYF. The CDR3 DNA follows: TGTGCCAGCAGCAAAGTGCGGGATTCGGGTTACGAGCAGTACTTC.

This chain connects TRBV7-2 to TRBJ1-2; D call uncertain. Per germline, CDR1 SGHTA and CDR2 FQGNSA. The CDR3 is made up of 16 amino acids. Trimming removed 1 base from V and 0 bases from J, with 12 bases in between. The CDR3 is CASSLVGGLPNYGYTF. In nucleotides, the CDR3 is TGTGCCAGCAGCTTAGTCGGCGGTCTGCCTAACTATGGCTACACCTTC. Together with reference TRBV7-2 and TRBJ1-2, the CDR3 gives the full variable domain: GAGVSQSPSNKVTEKGKDVELRCDPISGHTALYWYRQSLGQGLEFLIYFQGNSAPDKSGLPSDRFSAERTGGSVSTLTIQRTQQEDSAVYLCASSLVGGLPNYGYTFGSGTRLTVV.

This clonotype has just a few counts. The rearrangement joins TRBV4-1 to TRBJ2-5; TRBD1 matches 9 bases. The junction had 10 bases not matched to a gene; V was cut back by 3 bases and J by 5 bases. There are 16 residues in the CDR3. Germline CDR1 and CDR2: MGHRA and YSYEKL. DNA of the CDR3: TGCGCCAGCAGCCAGGCTAATACAGGGGGCCAGGAGACCCAGTACTTC. This sequence encodes CASSQANTGGQETQYF.

This clonotype showed up just a few times. V is TRBV29-1 and J is TRBJ1-4; 7 positions match TRBD1. CDR1 and CDR2 from the germline V gene are SQVTM and ANQGSEA. This CDR3 is 12 amino acids long. V lost 7 bases, J lost 2 bases, and 1 base stayed unmatched. In DNA form, the CDR3 reads TGCAGCGGGACAGGCACTAATGAAAAACTGTTTTTT. Protein: CSGTGTNEKLFF.

This clonotype appeared once. The chain combines TRBV15 with TRBJ1-5; 9 bases are shared with TRBD1. Looked up from germline, CDR1 is LNHNV and CDR2 is YYDKDF (reference sequence). Unmatched junction bases numbered 4, after V lost 3 bases and J lost 4 bases. The CDR3 is 15 residues long. As DNA, the CDR3 is TGTGCCACCAGCAGGGGGACAGGGTCGAATCAGCCCCAGCATTTT. This sequence encodes CATSRGTGSNQPQHF. The whole variable domain, remainder taken from reference TRBV15 and TRBJ1-5, is DAMVIQNPRYQVTQFGKPVTLSCSQTLNHNVMYWYQQKSSQAPKLLFHYYDKDFNNEADTPDNFQSRRPNTSFCFLDIRSPGLGDTAMYLCATSRGTGSNQPQHFGDGTRLSIL.

Ten or more counts support this clonotype. V usage is TRBV4-1 and J usage is TRBJ1-1; the D is unclear. V lost 8 bases, J lost 2 bases, and 15 bases lay in between. CDR1 and CDR2 from the germline V gene are MGHRA and YSYEKL. This CDR3 region has 14 residues. This CDR3 is CASRGLLLNTEAFF. The CDR3, as DNA: TGCGCCAGCCGCGGCCTACTCCTCAACACTGAAGCTTTCTTT.

Many counts were recorded for this clonotype. The V gene is TRBV27, the J gene TRBJ2-7, with D perhaps matching TRBD2 (7 bases). The CDR3 runs to 12 residues. With 10 bases removed from V and 5 bases from J, the gap between germline ends came to 15 bases. Germline lookup yields CDR1 MNHEY and CDR2 SMNVEV (reference sequence). For the CDR3, the DNA is TGTGCCACCAACGGGGGGCGTGACGAGCAGTACTTC. It yields the protein CATNGGRDEQYF.

This clonotype was counted many times. This chain connects TRBV5-1 to TRBJ2-7; 11 nucleotides line up with TRBD2. The V segment lost 4 bases and the J segment 2 bases; nucleotides outside the gene matches: 8. Germline lookup yields CDR1 SGHRS and CDR2 YFSETQ. The CDR3 runs to 16 residues. The CDR3 here is CASSKGTSGGPYEQYF. CDR3 sequence (DNA): TGCGCCAGCAGCAAGGGAACTAGCGGGGGACCCTACGAGCAGTACTTC.

This clonotype has at least ten counts. The chain joins TRBV5-1 to TRBJ2-7; 7 nucleotides match TRBD1. Germline trimming cut 4 bases from V and 1 base from J; bases unmatched to any gene: 17. CDR3 length: 18 amino acids. Per the germline V gene, CDR1 is SGHRS and CDR2 is YFSETQ. The CDR3 nucleotides are TGCGCCAGCAGCCCCTTCTTGGGACCCACACAGGGGTCCTACGAGCAGTACGTC. This codes for CASSPFLGPTQGSYEQYV.

This clonotype was detected many times. This chain connects TRBV4-1 to TRBJ1-3, with unresolved D. Trimming shortened V by 0 bases and J by 0 bases, and 15 bases separated the two germline ends. The CDR3 has 18 residues. Per germline, CDR1 MGHRA and CDR2 YSYEKL. This CDR3 is CASSQEDEGWGSGNTIYF. CDR3 bases: TGCGCCAGCAGCCAAGAGGACGAGGGTTGGGGCTCTGGAAACACCATATATTTT.

This clonotype was seen many times. The rearrangement uses TRBV6-6 and TRBJ2-7; no reliable D call. The germline V and J ends were trimmed by 10 bases and 0 bases, with 16 bases remaining between them. The CDR3 is made up of 14 amino acids. Germline lookup yields CDR1 MNHNY and CDR2 SVGAGI (reference sequence). CDR3 sequence (DNA): TGTGCCACCGGGCGGTCAGGCGGCTCCTACGAGCAGTACTTC. Encoded protein: CATGRSGGSYEQYF.

A note on this clonotype: This may come from a read error, since a much larger clone is one base off. The rearrangement links TRBV4-3 to TRBJ1-1; D call uncertain. CDR1 LGHNA and CDR2 YSLEER come from the germline V gene. The CDR3 is made up of 14 amino acids. Trimming removed 0 bases at V and 11 bases at J, with 16 bases between. This CDR3 reads CASSQEAAASGAFF. Here the CDR3 DNA reads TGCGCCAGCAGCCAAGAAGCCGCGGCCTCGGGGGCTTTCTTT.

This clonotype has ten or more counts. This chain links TRBV15 with TRBJ2-5; 7 nucleotides agree with TRBD1. From germline, CDR1 is LNHNV and CDR2 YYDKDF (reference sequence). The V segment lost 4 bases and the J segment 2 bases; nucleotides outside the gene matches: 10. The CDR3 spans 16 residues. CDR3 bases: TGTGCCACCAGCAAGGGAAGACAGGGTGGGCAAGAGACCCAGTACTTC. This codes for CATSKGRQGGQETQYF.

This clonotype was detected ten times or more. This chain links TRBV5-1 with TRBJ2-5, with 9 bases that match TRBD2. The CDR3 runs to 15 residues. Per germline, CDR1 SGHRS and CDR2 YFSETQ. Germline trimming cut 5 bases from V and 5 bases from J; bases unmatched to any gene: 10. The DNA of the CDR3 is TGCGCCAGCAGACGGGGACTAGCTCTAACGGAGACCCAGTACTTC. Protein sequence: CASRRGLALTETQYF.

This clonotype was observed at least ten times. The chain recombines TRBV10-2 with TRBJ2-5; D is unclear. Germline V lookup: CDR1 WSHSY, CDR2 SAAADI. V lost 6 bases and J lost 4, with 9 bases in between. The CDR3 sequence is 12 residues long. CDR3 DNA sequence: TGCGCCAGCAGCCCCGCGCTAGAGACCCAGTACTTC. Amino acids: CASSPALETQYF.

This clonotype appeared many times. The chain joins TRBV5-1 to TRBJ2-1, with 11 bases identical to TRBD2. This CDR3 is 14 amino acids long. Unmatched junction bases numbered 0, after V lost 1 base and J lost 6 bases. Per the germline V gene, CDR1 is SGHRS and CDR2 is YFSETQ. CDR3 DNA: TGCGCCAGCAGCTTGACTAGCGGGGGCAATGAGCAGTTCTTC. As protein: CASSLTSGGNEQFF.

This clonotype came up a few times. The rearrangement uses TRBV27 and TRBJ1-2, with D perhaps matching TRBD1 (6 bases). The CDR3 consists of 14 residues. V was clipped by 4 bases and J by 5 bases, with 14 bases between them. Germline V gives CDR1 MNHEY, CDR2 SMNVEV (reference sequence). The DNA of the CDR3 is TGTGCCAGCAGTTCCGGGGGCACATATTATGGCTACACCTTC. Translation: CASSSGGTYYGYTF.

There are many counts of this clonotype. The chain recombines TRBV5-1 with TRBJ2-7; 7 nucleotides agree with TRBD2. The CDR3 runs to 18 residues. Trimming cost V 0 bases and J 0 bases; bases outside gene matches: 12. Germline assignment: CDR1 SGHRS and CDR2 YFSETQ. This chain's CDR3 is CASSLAPDAGELSYEQYV. In DNA form, the CDR3 reads TGCGCCAGCAGCTTGGCTCCTGACGCGGGGGAACTCTCCTACGAGCAGTACGTC.

This clonotype was detected many times. V and J are TRBV18 and TRBJ2-4, with 10 bases identical to TRBD2. V was clipped by 3 bases and J by 0 bases; unmatched bases: 5. The CDR3 length is 17 residues. CDR1 is KGHSH, CDR2 LQKENI, per germline. CDR3 coding DNA: TGTGCCAGCTCACCCACTAGCGGGGCTCTAGCCAAAAACATTCAGTACTTC. The encoded protein is CASSPTSGALAKNIQYF. Together with reference TRBV18 and TRBJ2-4, the CDR3 gives the full variable domain: NAGVMQNPRHLVRRRGQEARLRCSPMKGHSHVYWYRQLPEEGLKFMVYLQKENIIDESGMPKERFSAEFPKEGPSILRIQQVVRGDSAAYFCASSPTSGALAKNIQYFGAGTRLSVL.

The sample holds many counts of this clonotype. The chain carries TRBV10-3 and TRBJ1-1; tentative D call: TRBD1 (5 bases). The ends were cut back, 0 bases at V and 1 base at J, with 6 bases in the middle. Germline V lookup: CDR1 ENHRY, CDR2 SYGVKD. The CDR3 length is 14 residues. The CDR3 DNA reads as TGTGCCATCAGTGAGTCGAGGGGGAACACTGAAGCTTTCTTT. Protein: CAISESRGNTEAFF.

This clonotype has at least ten counts. CDR3 bases: TGCGCCAGCAGCCCAGGAGCACAGGGGGCCAATAATTCACCCCTCCACTTT. Protein product: CASSPGAQGANNSPLHF. The chain employs TRBV5-1 and TRBJ1-6; 9 nucleotides agree with TRBD1. This CDR3 region has 17 residues. The V segment lost 4 bases and the J segment 5 bases; nucleotides outside the gene matches: 10. Looked up from germline, CDR1 is SGHRS and CDR2 is YFSETQ.

This clonotype has at least ten counts. The chain uses TRBV19 and TRBJ1-5; possible D gene TRBD1, 6 bases. Germline-derived CDR1 and CDR2 are LNHDA and SQIVND (reference sequence). Trimming removed 7 bases at V and 5 bases at J, with 18 bases between. CDR3 length: 15 residues. This chain's CDR3 is CASTTAGAIHQPQHF. CDR3 in DNA: TGTGCCAGTACCACGGCGGGGGCTATACATCAGCCCCAGCATTTT.

Many counts were recorded for this clonotype. The chain combines TRBV4-2 with TRBJ2-2, with 8 bases fitting TRBD2. Per the germline V gene, CDR1 is LGHNA and CDR2 is YNFKEQ. After removal of 5 bases from V and 1 base from J, the junction contained 3 bases not matched to a gene. CDR3 length equals 15 residues. The CDR3 sequence: CASSAAGENTGELFF. The DNA for the CDR3 is TGTGCCAGCAGCGCAGCGGGGGAGAACACCGGGGAGCTGTTTTTT.

In its sample, this clonotype was seen many times. The V call is TRBV12-3 or TRBV12-4, the J call TRBJ2-5; 7 bases fit TRBD1. The CDR3 contains 16 residues. V shed 0 bases and J 5 bases; nucleotides not matched to a gene: 9. CDR3 DNA sequence: TGTGCCAGCAGTTTAGCGAGACAGGGCCCAAAGGAGACCCAGTACTTC. This translates into CASSLARQGPKETQYF.

This clonotype was observed at least ten times. The chain couples TRBV4-3 to TRBJ2-1; 7 bases fit TRBD2. The V segment lost 5 bases and the J segment 7 bases; nucleotides outside the gene matches: 11. The CDR3 has 15 amino acids. CDR1 and CDR2 from the germline V gene are LGHNA and YSLEER. The CDR3 DNA is TGCGCCAGCAGCGGTGGGAGGGCGCGGTTTAATGAGCAGTTCTTC. Encoded protein: CASSGGRARFNEQFF.

This clonotype was counted at least ten times. The chain is built from TRBV29-1 and TRBJ2-3; perhaps TRBD1 as D (6 bases). The CDR3 extends over 15 amino acids. The germline CDR1 and CDR2 sequences are SQVTM and ANQGSEA. V was clipped by 5 bases and J by 2 bases, with 17 bases between them. The CDR3 loop reads CSVYSPGHSTDTQYF. The DNA for the CDR3 is TGCAGCGTTTATTCTCCGGGACACTCCACAGATACGCAGTATTTT.

This clonotype was counted ten times or more. V is TRBV6-6 and J is TRBJ1-6; D may be TRBD1 (5 bases). Per the germline V gene, CDR1 is MNHNY and CDR2 is SVGAGI (reference sequence). The V end lost 1 base, the J end lost 7 bases, and 11 bases lay between the germline ends. The CDR3 runs to 15 residues. As DNA, the CDR3 is TGTGCCAGCAGTTACTTCCAGGGCAGAAATTCACCCCTCCACTTT. Amino acids: CASSYFQGRNSPLHF.